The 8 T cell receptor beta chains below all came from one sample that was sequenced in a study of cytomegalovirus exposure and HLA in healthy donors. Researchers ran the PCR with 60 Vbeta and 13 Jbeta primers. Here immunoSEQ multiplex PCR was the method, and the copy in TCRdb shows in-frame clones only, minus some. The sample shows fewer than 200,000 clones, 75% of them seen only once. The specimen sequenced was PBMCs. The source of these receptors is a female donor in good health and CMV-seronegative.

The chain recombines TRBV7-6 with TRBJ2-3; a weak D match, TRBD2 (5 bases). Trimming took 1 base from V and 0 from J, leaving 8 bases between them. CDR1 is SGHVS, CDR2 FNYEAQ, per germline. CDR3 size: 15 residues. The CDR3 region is CASSLGRTSTDTQYF. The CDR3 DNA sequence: TGTGCCAGCAGCTTAGGCCGGACTAGCACAGATACGCAGTATTTT.

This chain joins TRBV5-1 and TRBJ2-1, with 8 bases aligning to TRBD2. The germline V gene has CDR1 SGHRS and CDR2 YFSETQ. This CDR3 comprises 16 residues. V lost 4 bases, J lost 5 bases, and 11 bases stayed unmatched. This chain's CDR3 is CASSPPGTSTNNEQFF. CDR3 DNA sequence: TGCGCCAGCAGCCCCCCCGGGACTAGTACAAACAATGAGCAGTTCTTC. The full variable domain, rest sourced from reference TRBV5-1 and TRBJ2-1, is KAGVTQTPRYLIKTRGQQVTLSCSPISGHRSVSWYQQTPGQGLQFLFEYFSETQRNKGNFPGRFSGRQFSNSRSEMNVSTLELGDSALYLCASSPPGTSTNNEQFFGPGTRLTVL.

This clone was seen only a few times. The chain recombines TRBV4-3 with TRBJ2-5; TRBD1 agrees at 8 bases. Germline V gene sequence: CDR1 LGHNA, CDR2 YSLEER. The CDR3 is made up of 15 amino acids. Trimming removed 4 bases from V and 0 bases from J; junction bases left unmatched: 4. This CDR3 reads CASSPGGRYQETQYF. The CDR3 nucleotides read TGCGCCAGCAGCCCAGGGGGCCGGTACCAAGAGACCCAGTACTTC.

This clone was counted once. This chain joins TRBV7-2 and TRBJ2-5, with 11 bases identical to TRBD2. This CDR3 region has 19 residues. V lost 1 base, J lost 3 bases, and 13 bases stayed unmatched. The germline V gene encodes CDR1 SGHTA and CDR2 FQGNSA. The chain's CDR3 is CASSLGVAMPTSGEETQYF. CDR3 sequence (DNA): TGTGCCAGCAGCTTAGGGGTGGCGATGCCGACTAGCGGGGAAGAGACCCAGTACTTC. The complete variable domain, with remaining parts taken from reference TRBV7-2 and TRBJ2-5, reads GAGVSQSPSNKVTEKGKDVELRCDPISGHTALYWYRQSLGQGLEFLIYFQGNSAPDKSGLPSDRFSAERTGGSVSTLTIQRTQQEDSAVYLCASSLGVAMPTSGEETQYFGPGTRLLVL.

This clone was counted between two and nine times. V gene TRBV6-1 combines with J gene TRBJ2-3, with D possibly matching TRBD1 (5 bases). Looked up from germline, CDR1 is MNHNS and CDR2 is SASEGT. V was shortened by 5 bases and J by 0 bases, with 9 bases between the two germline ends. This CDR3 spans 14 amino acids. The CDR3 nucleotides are TGTGCCAGCAGTAAACAGGTTAGCACAGATACGCAGTATTTT. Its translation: CASSKQVSTDTQYF.

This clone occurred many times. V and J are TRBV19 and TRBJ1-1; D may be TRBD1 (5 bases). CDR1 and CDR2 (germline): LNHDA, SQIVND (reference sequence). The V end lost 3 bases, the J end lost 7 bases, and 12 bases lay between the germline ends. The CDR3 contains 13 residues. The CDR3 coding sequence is TGTGCCAGTAGTATTCAGGATCAGGGTGAAGCTTTCTTT. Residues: CASSIQDQGEAFF.

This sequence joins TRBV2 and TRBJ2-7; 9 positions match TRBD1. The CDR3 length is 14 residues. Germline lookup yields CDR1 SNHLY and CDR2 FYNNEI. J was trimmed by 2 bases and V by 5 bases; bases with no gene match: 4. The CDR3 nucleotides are TGTGCCAGCAGTCAAGGGACAGGGACCTACGAGCAGTACTTC. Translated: CASSQGTGTYEQYF.

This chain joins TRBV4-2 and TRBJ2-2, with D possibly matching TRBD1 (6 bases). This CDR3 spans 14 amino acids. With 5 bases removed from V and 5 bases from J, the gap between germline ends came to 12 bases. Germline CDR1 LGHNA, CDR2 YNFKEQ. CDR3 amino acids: CASSGRDTTGELFF. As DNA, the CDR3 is TGTGCCAGCAGCGGACGGGACACAACCGGGGAGCTGTTTTTT.